This TCR beta chain was sequenced for a study of blood T cell repertoires in COVID-19. The CDR3 covers 13 residues. CDR1 and CDR2 (germline): KGHSH, LQKENI. The germline V and J ends were trimmed by 8 bases and 2 bases, with 13 bases remaining between them. Profiling relied on immunoSEQ multiplex PCR, and the TCRdb table lists in-frame clones only, not all of them. The data show around 89,000 clones, roughly 87% seen once. This clone was picked up one time. The V and J genes are TRBV18 and TRBJ2-7; no clear D. This receptor was identified in a middle-aged man with acute or convalescent COVID-19. Sequenced: peripheral blood. Here the CDR3 reads CASKTPGTYEQYF. The DNA for the CDR3 is TGTGCCAGCAAAACACCAGGTACCTACGAGCAGTACTTC.